What follows are 29 T cell receptor beta chains derived from one specimen sequenced in a study of T cells after yellow fever vaccination. TCRdb re-called the 5' RACE reads through MiXCR, storing one row per CDR3 protein. The data show about 240,000 distinct CDR3 sequences, 6.9% seen once. The sequencing used CD4+ T cells sorted from PBMCs, collected 15 days after the yellow fever booster vaccination. These receptors all come from a man aged 30 to 39 who received the YFV17D yellow fever vaccine.

The chain has TRBV6-2 or TRBV6-3 and TRBJ2-7, with 13 bases fitting TRBD2. V lost 2 bases and J lost 2; bases outside the gene matches: 9. The CDR3 is 18 amino acids. Germline lookup yields CDR1 MNHEY and CDR2 SVGEGT. DNA of the CDR3: TGTGCCAGCAGTTACCGACTAGCGGGAGGTTTTGACCCCTACGAGCAGTACTTC. Its protein product is CASSYRLAGGFDPYEQYF.

This clonotype has a count of ten or more. The V call is TRBV4-3, the J call TRBJ2-5; D might be TRBD1 (5 bases). The CDR3 loop spans 14 amino acids. The germline CDR1 and CDR2 sequences are LGHNA and YSLEER. Trimming stripped 0 bases from V and 4 bases from J, with 9 bases between. The CDR3 DNA reads as TGCGCCAGCAGCCAAGACCAGGGAAGAGAGACCCAGTACTTC. Amino acid sequence: CASSQDQGRETQYF.

The chain carries TRBV7-2 and TRBJ2-3; tentative D call: TRBD2 (6 bases). From germline, CDR1 is SGHTA and CDR2 FQGNSA. This CDR3 has 13 amino acids. The V end lost 5 bases, the J end lost 6 bases, and 12 bases lay between the germline ends. The CDR3 loop reads CASSRVEGDTQYF. CDR3 nucleotide sequence: TGTGCCAGCAGCCGAGTGGAGGGGGATACGCAGTATTTT.

This clonotype appeared many times. The chain is built from TRBV7-2 and TRBJ2-2, with TRBD1 identical over 11 bases. This CDR3 is 15 amino acids long. The germline V gene encodes CDR1 SGHTA and CDR2 FQGNSA. V was clipped by 5 bases and J by 5 bases; unmatched bases: 4. The CDR3 DNA is TGTGCCAGCAGCGGACAGGGGGCAGGTACCGGGGAGCTGTTTTTT. Translation gives CASSGQGAGTGELFF.

In this sample, this clonotype turned up a few times. CDR3 sequence reads: CASSSGTSGSITDTQYF. As DNA, the CDR3 is TGTGCCAGCAGCTCGGGGACTAGCGGGAGTATTACAGATACGCAGTATTTT. This chain links TRBV7-6 with TRBJ2-3, with TRBD2 matching over 14 bases. The CDR3 runs 17 residues. Germline lookup yields CDR1 SGHVS and CDR2 FNYEAQ. V was clipped by 4 bases and J by 3 bases; unmatched bases: 6.

This clonotype appeared a few times. V and J are TRBV10-3 and TRBJ2-2; the D is unclear. Per the germline V gene, CDR1 is ENHRY and CDR2 is SYGVKD. Trimming took off 2 bases at V and 4 bases at J, with 5 bases between the two ends. This CDR3 has 13 amino acids. The CDR3 DNA reads TGTGCCATCAGTGAGGCCCCCACCGGGGAGCTGTTTTTT. This translates into CAISEAPTGELFF.

The sample holds a few counts of this clonotype. V and J are TRBV5-1 and TRBJ2-2; D perhaps matches TRBD2 (6 bases). Looked up from germline, CDR1 is SGHRS and CDR2 is YFSETQ. The CDR3 length is 14 residues. V lost 6 bases, J lost 5 bases, and 14 bases lay in between. The CDR3 reads CASNQDYLTGELFF. The CDR3 coding sequence is TGCGCCAGCAACCAGGACTACCTAACCGGGGAGCTGTTTTTT. Full variable domain (rest looked up from reference TRBV5-1 and TRBJ2-2): KAGVTQTPRYLIKTRGQQVTLSCSPISGHRSVSWYQQTPGQGLQFLFEYFSETQRNKGNFPGRFSGRQFSNSRSEMNVSTLELGDSALYLCASNQDYLTGELFFGEGSRLTVL.

V is TRBV20-1 and J is TRBJ2-1; D gene uncertain. Trimming took 0 bases from V and 2 from J, leaving 11 bases between them. The CDR3 consists of 15 residues. Germline CDR1 is DFQATT and CDR2 is SNEGSKA (reference sequence). The CDR3 sequence is CSARDWAAPYNEQFF. In DNA, the CDR3 is TGCAGTGCTAGAGATTGGGCAGCCCCCTACAATGAGCAGTTCTTC.

The rearrangement links TRBV20-1 to TRBJ2-7, with 13 positions matching TRBD2. The junction had 8 bases not matched to a gene; V was cut back by 6 bases and J by 3 bases. This CDR3 has 15 residues. Germline lookup yields CDR1 DFQATT and CDR2 SNEGSKA (reference sequence). Here the CDR3 DNA reads TGCAGTGCAAATGGACTAGCGGGGGCGGACTACGAGCAGTACTTC. Translating gives CSANGLAGADYEQYF.

This clonotype was observed a handful of times. This sequence joins TRBV20-1 and TRBJ2-1, with 7 bases fitting TRBD2. The CDR3 spans 14 residues. After removal of 3 bases from V and 3 bases from J, the junction contained 5 bases not matched to a gene. Germline V gives CDR1 DFQATT, CDR2 SNEGSKA (reference sequence). The CDR3: CSARGGSLYNEQFF. CDR3 bases: TGCAGTGCTAGGGGGGGGAGCCTCTACAATGAGCAGTTCTTC.

In its sample, this clonotype was seen many times. The chain recombines TRBV7-9 with TRBJ2-7, with 10 bases lining up with TRBD1. Germline trimming cut 0 bases from V and 5 bases from J; bases unmatched to any gene: 4. Germline CDR1 is SEHNR and CDR2 is FQNEAQ (reference sequence). The CDR3 is made up of 15 amino acids. CDR3: CASSLAWTGGDEQYF. CDR3 DNA sequence: TGTGCCAGCAGCTTAGCCTGGACAGGGGGAGACGAGCAGTACTTC.

This rearrangement joins TRBV12-3 or TRBV12-4 to TRBJ2-7, with no clear D. CDR3 length: 15 residues. V was cut by 1 base and J by 4 bases, with 14 bases left in between. DNA of the CDR3: TGTGCCAGCAGTTTAGGGGGTATATGGAATTACGAGCAGTACTTC. It encodes CASSLGGIWNYEQYF.

This chain uses TRBV12-3 or TRBV12-4 with TRBJ2-5; D uncertain. V lost 3 bases to trimming and J lost 5 bases, with 10 bases between them. CDR3 length equals 13 residues. Here the CDR3 reads CASSLWAVETQYF. CDR3 in DNA: TGTGCCAGCAGTTTGTGGGCTGTGGAGACCCAGTACTTC.

This chain connects TRBV6-1 to TRBJ1-2; TRBD1 matches 10 bases. Trimming removed 8 bases from V and 8 bases from J; junction bases left unmatched: 8. Germline CDR1 MNHNS, CDR2 SASEGT. The CDR3 is made up of 13 amino acids. The CDR3 nucleotides are TGTGCCAGCCGAGGGACAGGGGCTAAAGGCTACACCTTC. Translated, it gives CASRGTGAKGYTF.

This clonotype was seen repeatedly, ten times or more. The chain links TRBV3-1 to TRBJ1-5; 8 bases line up with TRBD1. V shed 3 bases, J shed 4 bases, and the junction held 2 bases outside the gene matches. Per germline, CDR1 LGHDT and CDR2 YNNKEL (reference sequence). The CDR3 sequence is 14 residues long. CDR3 nucleotides: TGTGCCAGCAGCCACGGGACAGGAAATCAGCCCCAGCATTTT. Its translation: CASSHGTGNQPQHF. Based on the CDR3 plus reference TRBV3-1 and TRBJ1-5, the full variable domain is DTAVSQTPKYLVTQMGNDKSIKCEQNLGHDTMYWYKQDSKKFLKIMFSYNNKELIINETVPNRFSPKSPDKAHLNLHINSLELGDSAVYFCASSHGTGNQPQHFGDGTRLSIL.

This clonotype was seen a few times. The chain links TRBV20-1 to TRBJ1-2; D unresolved. The germline V gene has CDR1 DFQATT and CDR2 SNEGSKA (reference sequence). The CDR3 has 18 residues. The germline V and J ends were trimmed by 3 bases and 4 bases, with 27 bases remaining between them. The CDR3 spells CSASNQKGSRIGSYGYTF. As DNA, the CDR3 is TGCAGTGCTAGTAACCAGAAAGGTTCGCGAATAGGTAGCTATGGCTACACCTTC.

This clonotype was detected many times. The chain is built from TRBV18 and TRBJ2-5, with TRBD2 matching over 10 bases. There are 17 residues in the CDR3. V lost 6 bases and J lost 4; bases outside the gene matches: 14. Germline CDR1 and CDR2: KGHSH and LQKENI. CDR3 region: CASSVRIIAGGVETQYF. Here the CDR3 DNA reads TGTGCCAGCTCCGTTCGCATAATAGCGGGAGGCGTAGAGACCCAGTACTTC.

The rearrangement joins TRBV12-3 or TRBV12-4 to TRBJ2-3, with unresolved D. There are 12 residues in the CDR3. The V end lost 2 bases, the J end lost 4 bases, and 4 bases lay between the germline ends. The CDR3 sequence is CASSLHPDTQYF. CDR3 DNA: TGTGCCAGCAGTTTACATCCAGATACGCAGTATTTT.

V gene TRBV3-1 combines with J gene TRBJ1-1, with 9 bases identical to TRBD1. Germline CDR1 reads LGHDT; CDR2 reads YNNKEL (reference sequence). Unmatched junction bases numbered 3, after V lost 1 base and J lost 6 bases. This CDR3 region has 14 residues. The CDR3 DNA sequence: TGTGCCAGCAGCCAAGCACAGGGGGCATCTGAAGCTTTCTTT. It translates to CASSQAQGASEAFF.

This clonotype occurred a few times. The chain couples TRBV15 to TRBJ2-3; 12 bases fit TRBD2. V lost 4 bases, J lost 6 bases, and 8 bases stayed unmatched. Germline CDR1 is LNHNV and CDR2 is YYDKDF (reference sequence). The CDR3 has 16 residues. CDR3 DNA sequence: TGTGCCACCAGCAAAGTACTAGCGGGAGGCGCTGATACGCAGTATTTT. Translation: CATSKVLAGGADTQYF. Full variable domain (outside the CDR3, taken from reference TRBV15 and TRBJ2-3): DAMVIQNPRYQVTQFGKPVTLSCSQTLNHNVMYWYQQKSSQAPKLLFHYYDKDFNNEADTPDNFQSRRPNTSFCFLDIRSPGLGDTAMYLCATSKVLAGGADTQYFGPGTRLTVL.

The chain couples TRBV20-1 to TRBJ2-1; 12 nucleotides line up with TRBD2. Trimming cost V 4 bases and J 3 bases; bases outside gene matches: 1. This CDR3 has 14 residues. Germline V lookup: CDR1 DFQATT, CDR2 SNEGSKA (reference sequence). In nucleotides, the CDR3 is TGCAGTGCTATGGGACTAGCGGGCTACAATGAGCAGTTCTTC. The encoded protein is CSAMGLAGYNEQFF.

The chain carries TRBV18 and TRBJ1-1; no firm D call. Trimming shortened V by 6 bases and J by 1 base, and 12 bases separated the two germline ends. This CDR3 region has 14 residues. Germline V CDR1 and CDR2: KGHSH, LQKENI. CDR3 sequence reads: CASSLTPGNTEAFF. CDR3 DNA: TGTGCCAGCTCTCTAACACCGGGGAACACTGAAGCTTTCTTT.

This clonotype was counted only a few times. The chain uses TRBV7-9 and TRBJ2-7; 14 nucleotides line up with TRBD2. This CDR3 region has 16 residues. V lost 5 bases to trimming and J lost 2 bases; unmatched junction nucleotides: 5. CDR1 and CDR2 (germline): SEHNR, FQNEAQ (reference sequence). The DNA for the CDR3 is TGTGCCAGCAGCAGGGGACTAGCGGGAGAAACCTACGAGCAGTACTTC. Its protein is CASSRGLAGETYEQYF. The variable domain in full, completed from reference TRBV7-9 and TRBJ2-7, reads DTGVSQNPRHKITKRGQNVTFRCDPISEHNRLYWYRQTLGQGPEFLTYFQNEAQLEKSRLLSDRFSAERPKGSFSTLEIQRTEQGDSAMYLCASSRGLAGETYEQYFGPGTRLTVT.

There are a few counts of this clonotype. The chain couples TRBV7-6 to TRBJ1-3; TRBD1 is a possible D gene (5 bases). There are 19 residues in the CDR3. The V and J ends lost 1 base and 1 base respectively, with 20 bases between them. The germline V gene encodes CDR1 SGHVS and CDR2 FNYEAQ. CDR3 sequence (DNA): TGTGCCAGCAGCTTAGTTGGTCGGGGGAAGACTCTATCTGGAAACACCATATATTTT. Residues: CASSLVGRGKTLSGNTIYF.

The chain is built from TRBV27 and TRBJ1-2; no definite D call. Per the germline V gene, CDR1 is MNHEY and CDR2 is SMNVEV (reference sequence). The CDR3 contains 14 residues. The V end was cut by 6 bases, the J end by 3 bases, with 14 bases between. The CDR3 DNA reads as TGTGCCAGCAGGCCCGGCGTTCGGTACTATGGCTACACCTTC. Its translation is CASRPGVRYYGYTF.

This clonotype was counted many times. V gene TRBV28 combines with J gene TRBJ2-5, with 11 positions matching TRBD2. V was pared by 6 bases and J by 6 bases, with 6 bases of the junction left unmatched. CDR1 MDHEN and CDR2 SYDVKM come from the germline V gene. The CDR3 has 14 residues. CDR3 loop: CASRLAGVGKTQYF. In nucleotides, the CDR3 is TGTGCCAGCAGACTAGCGGGAGTGGGTAAGACCCAGTACTTC. Full variable domain (remainder filled in from reference TRBV28 and TRBJ2-5): DVKVTQSSRYLVKRTGEKVFLECVQDMDHENMFWYRQDPGLGLRLIYFSYDVKMKEKGDIPEGYSVSREKKERFSLILESASTNQTSMYLCASRLAGVGKTQYFGPGTRLLVL.

The chain joins TRBV7-2 to TRBJ2-7, with 7 bases that match TRBD2. Trimming cost V 4 bases and J 2 bases; bases outside gene matches: 14. This CDR3 contains 17 residues. The germline CDR1 and CDR2 sequences are SGHTA and FQGNSA. Written as DNA, the CDR3 is TGTGCCAGCAGCTCCCTTGTTGTCGCTAGCGGACCCTACGAGCAGTACTTC. Protein product: CASSSLVVASGPYEQYF.

V is TRBV30 and J is TRBJ1-3; no firm D call. CDR1 is GTSNPN and CDR2 is SVGIG in the germline V gene (reference sequence). V lost 3 bases, J lost 1 base, and 7 bases lay in between. This CDR3 is 13 amino acids long. CDR3 nucleotide sequence: TGTGCCTGGAGACGATATTCTGGAAACACCATATATTTT. Translating it yields CAWRRYSGNTIYF.

The table lists this clonotype with many counts. The chain combines TRBV25-1 with TRBJ2-7, with a tentative D call TRBD1 (5 bases). The CDR3 totals 15 residues. CDR1 and CDR2 from the germline V gene are MGHDK and SYGVNS. With 0 bases removed from V and 6 bases from J, the gap between germline ends came to 15 bases. The CDR3 DNA follows: TGTGCCAGCAGTGAATATGGTCCAGGGTTGAGCGAGCAGTACTTC. Amino acids: CASSEYGPGLSEQYF.